These T cell receptor beta chains were read from a single sample in a study of cytomegalovirus exposure and HLA in healthy donors. TCRdb keeps only in-frame clones here, not all; method: immunoSEQ multiplex PCR. The table records about 220,000 clones, 80% to 95% of them present only once. Specimen: PBMCs. Every receptor here comes from a woman in her late teens or twenties in good health and CMV-seronegative. CDR3s include the opening cysteine and the closing phenylalanine or tryptophan. The D gene is left open where the match is weak. Not every row has a clone size; where given, it reads once, few, many or a size class.

CDR3 protein,CDR3 DNA,V gene,CDR3 length,J gene,clone size,D gene
CASSRRSGRDSGANVLTF,TGTGCCAGCAGTAGGAGGAGCGGGAGGGACTCTGGGGCCAACGTCCTGACTTTC,TRBV27,18,TRBJ2-6,-,TRBD2
CAIKKGLAGGETQYF,TGTGCCATCAAGAAGGGACTAGCGGGGGGAGAGACCCAGTACTTC,TRBV10-3,15,TRBJ2-5,-,TRBD2
CASSARGTLQETQYF,TGTGCCAGCAGCGCCCGTGGGACATTACAAGAGACCCAGTACTTC,TRBV9,15,TRBJ2-5,few,-
CASSQSRTGCWNTIYF,TGCGCCAGCAGTCAATCGAGGACAGGGTGTTGGAACACCATATATTTT,TRBV23-1,16,TRBJ1-3,-,TRBD1
CSARLVYEQYF,TGCAGTGCTAGACTAGTCTACGAGCAGTACTTC,TRBV20-1,11,TRBJ2-7,-,-
CASSVFTGELFF,TGTGCCAGCAGTGTATTCACCGGGGAGCTGTTTTTT,TRBV6-1,12,TRBJ2-2,-,-
CASSLYRVFGNTIYF,TGTGCCAGCAGCTTGTACAGGGTTTTTGGAAACACCATATATTTT,TRBV5-6,15,TRBJ1-3,-,-
CASSYRLAGNEQFF,TGTGCCAGCAGTTACCGGCTAGCGGGAAATGAGCAGTTCTTC,TRBV6-6,14,TRBJ2-1,-,TRBD2
CATRLAGGPYNEQFF,TGTGCCACGCGACTAGCGGGAGGGCCCTACAATGAGCAGTTCTTC,TRBV2,15,TRBJ2-1,-,TRBD2
CASSEFSWDRGTGELFF,TGCGCCAGCAGTGAATTTAGTTGGGACAGAGGAACCGGGGAGCTGTTTTTT,TRBV10-1,17,TRBJ2-2,-,TRBD1
CASSLTGMPYGYTF,TGTGCCAGCAGCCTCACAGGGATGCCCTATGGCTACACCTTC,TRBV7-9,14,TRBJ1-2,-,-
CASSPNSGINTGELFF,TGCGCCAGCAGCCCGAATAGCGGGATAAACACCGGGGAGCTGTTTTTT,TRBV5-1,16,TRBJ2-2,once,TRBD2
CASSLLGGSYEQYF,TGTGCCAGCAGCCTACTGGGCGGGTCCTACGAGCAGTACTTC,TRBV6-1,14,TRBJ2-7,few,-
CASRGTFLYEQYF,TGTGCCAGCAGAGGGACTTTTCTCTACGAGCAGTACTTC,TRBV2,13,TRBJ2-7,-,-
CASSRTGLYNEQFF,TGTGCCAGCAGTAGGACAGGCCTTTACAATGAGCAGTTCTTC,TRBV27,14,TRBJ2-1,-,TRBD1
CASSRYNSGVSGYEQFF,TGTGCCAGCAGTCGATACAACTCGGGAGTCTCGGGGTATGAGCAGTTCTTC,TRBV28,17,TRBJ2-1,-,-
CASSLDLAGGNQETQYF,TGCGCCAGCAGCTTGGACCTAGCGGGAGGGAATCAAGAGACCCAGTACTTC,TRBV5-1,17,TRBJ2-5,once,TRBD2
CASSLASGRGKTQYF,TGTGCCAGCAGCTTGGCTAGCGGGAGGGGTAAGACCCAGTACTTC,TRBV7-9,15,TRBJ2-5,-,TRBD2
CASSPYRGTGELFF,TGTGCCAGCAGTCCCTACAGGGGCACCGGGGAGCTGTTTTTT,TRBV27,14,TRBJ2-2,-,TRBD1
CAWSVLGVGEKLFF,TGTGCCTGGAGTGTATTAGGGGTGGGAGAAAAACTGTTTTTT,TRBV30,14,TRBJ1-4,-,-
CASSRGIGTEAFF,TGCGCCAGCAGTAGGGGTATAGGCACTGAAGCTTTCTTT,TRBV10-1,13,TRBJ1-1,-,-
CASSPNYRDRENYGYTF,TGTGCCAGCAGCCCTAATTACCGGGACAGGGAGAACTATGGCTACACCTTC,TRBV27,17,TRBJ1-2,-,TRBD1